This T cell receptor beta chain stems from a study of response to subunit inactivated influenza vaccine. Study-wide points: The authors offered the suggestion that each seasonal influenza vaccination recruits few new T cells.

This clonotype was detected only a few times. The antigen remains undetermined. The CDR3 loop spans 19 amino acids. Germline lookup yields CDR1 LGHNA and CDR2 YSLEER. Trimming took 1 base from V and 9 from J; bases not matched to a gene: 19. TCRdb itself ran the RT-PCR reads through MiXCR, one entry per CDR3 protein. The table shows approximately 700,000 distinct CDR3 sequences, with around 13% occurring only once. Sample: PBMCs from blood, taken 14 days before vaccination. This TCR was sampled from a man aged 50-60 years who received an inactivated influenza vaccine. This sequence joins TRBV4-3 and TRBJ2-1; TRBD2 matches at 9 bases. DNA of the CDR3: TGCGCCAGCAGCCAAGCGGCGTCTAGCGGGACCCTGGGTAGAAGTGAGCAGTTCTTC. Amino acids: CASSQAASSGTLGRSEQFF.